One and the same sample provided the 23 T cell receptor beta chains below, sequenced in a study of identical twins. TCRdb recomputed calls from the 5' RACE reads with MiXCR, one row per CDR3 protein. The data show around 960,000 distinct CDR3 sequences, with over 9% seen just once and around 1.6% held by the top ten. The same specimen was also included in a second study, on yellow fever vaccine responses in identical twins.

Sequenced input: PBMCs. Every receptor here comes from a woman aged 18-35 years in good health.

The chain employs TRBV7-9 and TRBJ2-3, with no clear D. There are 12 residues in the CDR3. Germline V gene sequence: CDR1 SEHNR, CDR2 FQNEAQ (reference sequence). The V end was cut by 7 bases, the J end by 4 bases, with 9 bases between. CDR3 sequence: CASNWGSDTQYF. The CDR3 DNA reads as TGTGCCAGCAACTGGGGATCAGATACGCAGTATTTT.

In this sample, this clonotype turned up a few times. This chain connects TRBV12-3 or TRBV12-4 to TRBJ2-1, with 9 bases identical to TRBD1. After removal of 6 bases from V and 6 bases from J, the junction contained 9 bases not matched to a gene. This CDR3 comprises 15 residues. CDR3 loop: CASRPTGGKINEQFF. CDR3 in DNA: TGTGCCAGCAGACCGACAGGGGGGAAAATCAATGAGCAGTTCTTC.

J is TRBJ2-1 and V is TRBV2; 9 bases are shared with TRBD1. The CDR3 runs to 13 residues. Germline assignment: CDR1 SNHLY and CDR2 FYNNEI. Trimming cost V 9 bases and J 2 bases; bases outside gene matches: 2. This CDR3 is CARGQGTYNEQFF. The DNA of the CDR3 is TGTGCCAGGGGACAGGGAACCTACAATGAGCAGTTCTTC.

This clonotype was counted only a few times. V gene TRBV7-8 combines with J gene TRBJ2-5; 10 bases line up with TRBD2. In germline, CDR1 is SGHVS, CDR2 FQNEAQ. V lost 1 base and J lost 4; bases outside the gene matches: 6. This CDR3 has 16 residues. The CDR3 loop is CASSLVELAGRETQYF. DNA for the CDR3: TGTGCCAGCAGCTTAGTGGAACTAGCGGGACGAGAGACCCAGTACTTC.

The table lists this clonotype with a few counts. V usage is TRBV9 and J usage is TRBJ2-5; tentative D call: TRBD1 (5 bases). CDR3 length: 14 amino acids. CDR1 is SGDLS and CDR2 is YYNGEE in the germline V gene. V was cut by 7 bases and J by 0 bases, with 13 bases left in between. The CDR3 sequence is CASGANRYQETQYF. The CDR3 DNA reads TGTGCCAGCGGGGCTAATAGGTACCAAGAGACCCAGTACTTC.

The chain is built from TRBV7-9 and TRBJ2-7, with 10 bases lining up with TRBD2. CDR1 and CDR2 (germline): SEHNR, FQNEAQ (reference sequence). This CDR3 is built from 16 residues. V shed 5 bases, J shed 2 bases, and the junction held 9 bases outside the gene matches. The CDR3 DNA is TGTGCCAGCAGCCATGTAGCTAGCGGGAGAACCTACGAGCAGTACTTC. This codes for CASSHVASGRTYEQYF.

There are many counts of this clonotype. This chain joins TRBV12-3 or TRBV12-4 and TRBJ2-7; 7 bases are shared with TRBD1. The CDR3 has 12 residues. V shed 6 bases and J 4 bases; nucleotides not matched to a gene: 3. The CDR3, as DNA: TGTGCCAGCAGCCCGACAGGGTACGAGCAGTACTTC. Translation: CASSPTGYEQYF.

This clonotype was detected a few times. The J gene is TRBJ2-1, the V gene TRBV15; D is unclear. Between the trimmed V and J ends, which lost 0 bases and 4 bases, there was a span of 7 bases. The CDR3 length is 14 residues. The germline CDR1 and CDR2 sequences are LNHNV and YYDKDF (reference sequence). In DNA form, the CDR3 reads TGTGCCACCAGCAGAGATCTATCATACAATGAGCAGTTCTTC. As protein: CATSRDLSYNEQFF.

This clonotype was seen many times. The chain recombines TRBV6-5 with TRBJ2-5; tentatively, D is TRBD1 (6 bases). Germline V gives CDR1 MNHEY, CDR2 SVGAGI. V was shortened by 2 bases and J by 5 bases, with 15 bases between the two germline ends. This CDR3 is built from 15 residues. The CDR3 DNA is TGTGCCAGCAGTTACGGGCCCCAGGGGCGGGAGACCCAGTACTTC. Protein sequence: CASSYGPQGRETQYF.

CDR3 in DNA: TGCGCCAGCAGCCAAACCGCGGGGTCCCACGAGCAGTACGTC. Translation: CASSQTAGSHEQYV. The J gene is TRBJ2-7, the V gene TRBV5-1, with D possibly being TRBD2 (6 bases). Germline V gene sequence: CDR1 SGHRS, CDR2 YFSETQ. The V gene lost 4 bases and the J gene lost 5 bases, with 16 bases spanning the gap. The CDR3 totals 14 residues.

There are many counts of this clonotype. The DNA of the CDR3 is TGCGCCAGCAGCCAGGGACCTGAGCAGTTCTTC. Translated: CASSQGPEQFF. The chain recombines TRBV4-1 with TRBJ2-1; either TRBD1 or TRBD2 may fit D (5 bases each). Germline CDR1 and CDR2: MGHRA and YSYEKL. The CDR3 extends over 11 amino acids. V lost 3 bases, J lost 9 bases, and 6 bases lay in between.

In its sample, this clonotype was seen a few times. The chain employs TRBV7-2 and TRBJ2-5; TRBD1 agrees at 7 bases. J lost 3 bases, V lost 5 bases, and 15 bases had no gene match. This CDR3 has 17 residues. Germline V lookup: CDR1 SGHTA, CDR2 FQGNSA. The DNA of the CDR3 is TGTGCCAGCAGCCTGTCGGCCGGGACAGCACTAAAAGAGACCCAGTACTTC. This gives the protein CASSLSAGTALKETQYF.

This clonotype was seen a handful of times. The CDR3 sequence is CASRDGTGNTEAFF. As DNA, the CDR3 is TGTGCCAGCAGGGACGGGACGGGGAACACTGAAGCTTTCTTT. The chain couples TRBV6-1 to TRBJ1-1; possibly TRBD1 for D (5 bases). The CDR3 runs 14 residues. The V gene's germline CDR1 is MNHNS and CDR2 SASEGT. V lost 6 bases, J lost 1 base, and 12 bases lay in between.

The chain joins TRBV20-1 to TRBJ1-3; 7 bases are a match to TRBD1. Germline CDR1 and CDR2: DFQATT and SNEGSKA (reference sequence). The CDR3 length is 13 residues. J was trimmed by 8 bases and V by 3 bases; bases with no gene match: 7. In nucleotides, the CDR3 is TGCAGTGCTAGGAGGGGGACAGCGGACACCATATATTTT. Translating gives CSARRGTADTIYF.

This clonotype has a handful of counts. The CDR3 region is CASDDWEGTSRREQFF. CDR3 DNA: TGTGCCAGCGATGACTGGGAGGGGACTAGTAGGCGGGAGCAGTTCTTC. The chain links TRBV12-3 or TRBV12-4 to TRBJ2-1; 8 bases are shared with TRBD2. V was pared by 8 bases and J by 10 bases, with 19 bases of the junction left unmatched. This CDR3 comprises 16 residues.

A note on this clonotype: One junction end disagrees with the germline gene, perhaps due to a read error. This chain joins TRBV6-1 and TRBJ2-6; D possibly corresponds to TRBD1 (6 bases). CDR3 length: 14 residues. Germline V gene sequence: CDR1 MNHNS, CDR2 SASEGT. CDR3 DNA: TGTGCCAGCAGTCCAAGCCTTTTACAGGGCTTAAAAGCTTTC. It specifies CASSPSLLQGLKAF.

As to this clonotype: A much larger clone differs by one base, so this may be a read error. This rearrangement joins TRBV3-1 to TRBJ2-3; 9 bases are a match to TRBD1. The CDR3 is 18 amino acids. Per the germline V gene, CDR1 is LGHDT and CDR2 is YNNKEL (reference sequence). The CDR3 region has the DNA TGTGCCTGCAGTTTAGACCTCCTGGGACAGGGTAGGACAGATACGCAGTATTTT. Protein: CACSLDLLGQGRTDTQYF.

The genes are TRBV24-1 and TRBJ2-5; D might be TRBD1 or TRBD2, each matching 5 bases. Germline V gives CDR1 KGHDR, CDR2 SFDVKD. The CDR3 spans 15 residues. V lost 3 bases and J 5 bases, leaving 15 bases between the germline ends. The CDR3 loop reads CATSDPRGGTETQYF. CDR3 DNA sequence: TGTGCCACCAGTGATCCCCGGGGTGGGACGGAGACCCAGTACTTC.

CDR3 loop: CASSLTRAGTDTQYF. CDR3 DNA: TGTGCCAGCAGCTTGACTCGCGCCGGCACAGATACGCAGTATTTT. The J gene is TRBJ2-3, the V gene TRBV5-6; D is unclear. There are 15 residues in the CDR3. Trimming took off 1 base at V and 1 base at J, with 10 bases between the two ends. Germline CDR1 SGHDT, CDR2 YYEEEE. Full variable domain (outside the CDR3, taken from reference TRBV5-6 and TRBJ2-3): DAGVTQSPTHLIKTRGQQVTLRCSPKSGHDTVSWYQQALGQGPQFIFQYYEEEERQRGNFPDRFSGHQFPNYSSELNVNALLLGDSALYLCASSLTRAGTDTQYFGPGTRLTVL.

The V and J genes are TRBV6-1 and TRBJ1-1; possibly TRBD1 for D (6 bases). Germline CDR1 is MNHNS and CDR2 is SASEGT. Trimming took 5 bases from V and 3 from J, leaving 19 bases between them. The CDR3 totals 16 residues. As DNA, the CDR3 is TGTGCCAGCAGTCCCGTGGGGGGCCAGTGGGACACTGAAGCTTTCTTT. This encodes CASSPVGGQWDTEAFF.

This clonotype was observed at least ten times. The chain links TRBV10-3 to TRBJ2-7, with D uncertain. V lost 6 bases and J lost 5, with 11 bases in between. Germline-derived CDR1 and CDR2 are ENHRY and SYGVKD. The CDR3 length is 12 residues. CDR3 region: CAIREQKDEQYF. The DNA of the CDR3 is TGTGCCATCAGGGAACAGAAAGACGAGCAGTACTTC.

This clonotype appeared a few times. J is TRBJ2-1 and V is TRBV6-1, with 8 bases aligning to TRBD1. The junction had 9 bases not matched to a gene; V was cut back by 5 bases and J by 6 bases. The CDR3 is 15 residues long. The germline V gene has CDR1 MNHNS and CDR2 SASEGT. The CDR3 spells CASSPTGAERNEQFF. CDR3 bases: TGTGCCAGCAGTCCGACAGGGGCCGAACGCAATGAGCAGTTCTTC.

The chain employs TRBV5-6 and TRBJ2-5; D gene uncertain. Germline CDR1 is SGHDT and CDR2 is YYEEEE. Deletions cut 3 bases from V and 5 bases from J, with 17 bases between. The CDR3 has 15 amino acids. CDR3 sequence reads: CASSSRTTGDETQYF. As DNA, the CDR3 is TGTGCCAGCAGCTCCCGGACCACTGGGGATGAGACCCAGTACTTC.